This TCR beta chain was identified in a study of blood T cell repertoires in COVID-19. The overall study: Samples taken during acute and convalescent COVID-19 were collected in the United States, Italy and Spain. PBMCs, B-cell-depleted T cells, or T cells were the source of the cDNA or gDNA that made up the material.

Germline-derived CDR1 and CDR2 are SGHRS and YFSETQ. Trimming removed 4 bases at V and 1 base at J, with 13 bases between. The CDR3 covers 15 residues. In the authors' workflow: Estimation of nucleated cell counts was performed using reference gene primer amplification. The repertoire was sequenced with immunoSEQ multiplex PCR; TCRdb's copy has only in-frame clones and lacks some. V, J and clone size were drawn from that table, and D and trimming were deduced from the DNA. Of roughly 150,000 clones in the sample, over 70% were seen once. This clone was detected only once. The sequenced sample was peripheral blood. This sequence joins TRBV5-1 and TRBJ2-3, with D possibly being TRBD1 (6 bases). This sequence originates from a woman in her 70s who had recovered from COVID-19. The CDR3 sequence is CASSTGPMGTDTQYF. For the CDR3, the DNA is TGCGCCAGCAGCACAGGGCCCATGGGCACAGATACGCAGTATTTT.